The next 23 T cell receptor beta chains were all read from a single sample in a study of blood T cell repertoires in COVID-19. This table comes from immunoSEQ multiplex PCR, and its TCRdb copy is limited to in-frame clones, with some not included. The sample yields tens of thousands of clones, around three quarters seen once. The sequenced material came from peripheral blood. Every receptor here comes from an elderly woman with acute or convalescent COVID-19.

This chain connects TRBV11-2 to TRBJ1-1; maybe TRBD1 (6 bases). This CDR3 is built from 14 residues. Germline CDR1 reads SGHAT; CDR2 reads FQNNGV. Trimming removed 5 bases from V and 5 bases from J, with 15 bases in between. Written as DNA, the CDR3 is TGTGCCAGCAGCCTTGCAGGGGTATGGACTGAAGCTTTCTTT. It codes for CASSLAGVWTEAFF. Using reference TRBV11-2 and TRBJ1-1 for the parts outside the CDR3, the full variable domain is EAGVAQSPRYKIIEKRQSVAFWCNPISGHATLYWYQQILGQGPKLLIQFQNNGVVDDSQLPKDRFSAERLKGVDSTLKIQPAKLEDSAVYLCASSLAGVWTEAFFGQGTRLTVV.

The chain joins TRBV2 to TRBJ1-1, with TRBD1 identical over 7 bases. V dropped 5 bases and J dropped 4; count of bases not matched to a gene: 4. The CDR3 is 13 amino acids. CDR1 is SNHLY and CDR2 is FYNNEI in the germline V gene. Here the CDR3 reads CASSQGGFTEAFF. The DNA for the CDR3 is TGTGCCAGCAGTCAGGGGGGATTCACTGAAGCTTTCTTT.

The chain is built from TRBV5-1 and TRBJ1-6; 7 positions match TRBD1. The CDR3 runs 16 residues. V gave up 7 bases and J gave up 6 bases; unmatched junction bases: 13. The V gene's germline CDR1 is SGHRS and CDR2 YFSETQ. The CDR3 sequence: CASGPDRAGGNSPLHF. The CDR3 region has the DNA TGCGCCAGCGGACCTGACAGGGCCGGGGGTAATTCACCCCTCCACTTT.

This clone was recorded once. The chain uses TRBV18 and TRBJ1-5; D not certain. Germline V gives CDR1 KGHSH, CDR2 LQKENI. V was pared by 1 base and J by 6 bases, with 10 bases between. The CDR3 contains 14 residues. As DNA, the CDR3 is TGTGCCAGCTCACCACTGAGAGAGGGTCAGCCCCAGCATTTT. Amino acids: CASSPLREGQPQHF. The variable domain in full, completed from reference TRBV18 and TRBJ1-5, reads NAGVMQNPRHLVRRRGQEARLRCSPMKGHSHVYWYRQLPEEGLKFMVYLQKENIIDESGMPKERFSAEFPKEGPSILRIQQVVRGDSAAYFCASSPLREGQPQHFGDGTRLSIL.

This clone showed up just once. V is TRBV19 and J is TRBJ2-7; D is possibly TRBD1 (5 bases). V was pared by 3 bases and J by 3 bases, with 15 bases between. The CDR3 totals 15 residues. The germline V gene has CDR1 LNHDA and CDR2 SQIVND (reference sequence). Here the CDR3 reads CASSIFFGRDYEQYF. The CDR3 region has the DNA TGTGCCAGTAGTATTTTTTTCGGCAGGGACTACGAGCAGTACTTC.

This sequence joins TRBV5-1 and TRBJ1-1; D not certain. The CDR3 has 15 residues. Germline CDR1 is SGHRS and CDR2 is YFSETQ. V lost 0 bases, J lost 6 bases, and 15 bases lay in between. CDR3 residues: CASSLEAGGGAEAFF. Written as DNA, the CDR3 is TGCGCCAGCAGCTTGGAGGCCGGTGGCGGGGCTGAAGCTTTCTTT.

V is TRBV2 and J is TRBJ1-5, with TRBD1 identical over 7 bases. Losses at the gene ends were 6 bases for V and 4 bases for J; bases not matched to a gene: 3. CDR3 length: 13 residues. The germline V gene encodes CDR1 SNHLY and CDR2 FYNNEI. The CDR3 DNA reads as TGTGCCAGCAGGGGACAGATTAATCAGCCCCAGCATTTT. Its protein product is CASRGQINQPQHF.

J is TRBJ2-4 and V is TRBV30; D is undetermined. The ends were cut back, 4 bases at V and 1 base at J, with 11 bases in the middle. The germline gives CDR1 GTSNPN, CDR2 SVGIG (reference sequence). The CDR3 runs 14 residues. The CDR3 sequence: CAWNPSGAKNIQYF. In DNA, the CDR3 is TGTGCCTGGAACCCGTCCGGGGCCAAAAACATTCAGTACTTC. The full variable domain, its missing parts supplied by reference TRBV30 and TRBJ2-4, is SQTIHQWPATLVQPVGSPLSLECTVEGTSNPNLYWYRQAAGRGLQLLFYSVGIGQISSEVPQNLSASRPQDRQFILSSKKLLLSDSGFYLCAWNPSGAKNIQYFGAGTRLSVL.

This chain links TRBV10-3 with TRBJ1-6; maybe TRBD1 (5 bases). CDR3 length equals 13 residues. Trimming stripped 4 bases from V and 7 bases from J, with 8 bases between. CDR1 and CDR2 from the germline V gene are ENHRY and SYGVKD. CDR3 loop: CAISAQENSPLHF. The CDR3 DNA sequence: TGTGCCATCAGTGCACAGGAAAATTCACCCCTCCACTTT.

In this sample, this clone turned up once. V gene TRBV6-5 combines with J gene TRBJ2-7; D is possibly TRBD2 (6 bases). The germline gives CDR1 MNHEY, CDR2 SVGAGI. This CDR3 has 15 amino acids. Between the trimmed V and J ends, which lost 2 bases and 0 bases, there was a span of 11 bases. This chain's CDR3 is CASSYGGLGSYEQYF. CDR3 DNA: TGTGCCAGCAGTTACGGAGGGTTAGGCTCCTACGAGCAGTACTTC.

This chain links TRBV27 with TRBJ2-3; 12 bases match TRBD2. V lost 4 bases, J lost 0 bases, and 5 bases stayed unmatched. This CDR3 region has 17 residues. Germline CDR1 reads MNHEY; CDR2 reads SMNVEV (reference sequence). CDR3: CASSSYGLAGSTDTQYF. For the CDR3, the DNA is TGTGCCAGCAGTTCCTATGGACTAGCGGGGAGCACAGATACGCAGTATTTT.

This clone has only a few counts. The chain is built from TRBV30 and TRBJ1-6; D remains unclear. The CDR3 has 13 residues. Per the germline V gene, CDR1 is GTSNPN and CDR2 is SVGIG (reference sequence). Trimming stripped 3 bases from V and 6 bases from J, with 9 bases between. CDR3 region: CAWSGHPNSPLHF. The CDR3 coding sequence is TGTGCCTGGAGCGGTCACCCTAATTCACCCCTCCACTTT.

The genes are TRBV7-2 and TRBJ2-5; D not certain. CDR1 and CDR2 (germline): SGHTA, FQGNSA. There are 11 residues in the CDR3. V gave up 5 bases and J gave up 5 bases, with 6 bases separating them. The CDR3 is CASSPAETQYF. The CDR3, as DNA: TGTGCCAGCAGCCCTGCGGAGACCCAGTACTTC. Drawing the rest from reference TRBV7-2 and TRBJ2-5, the complete variable domain is GAGVSQSPSNKVTEKGKDVELRCDPISGHTALYWYRQSLGQGLEFLIYFQGNSAPDKSGLPSDRFSAERTGGSVSTLTIQRTQQEDSAVYLCASSPAETQYFGPGTRLLVL.

V gene TRBV30 combines with J gene TRBJ1-5; D is perhaps TRBD1 (6 bases). The CDR3 length is 13 residues. The germline V and J ends were trimmed by 2 bases and 6 bases, with 11 bases remaining between them. The germline gives CDR1 GTSNPN, CDR2 SVGIG (reference sequence). The CDR3 protein is CAWSQQGAQPQHF. CDR3 nucleotide sequence: TGTGCCTGGAGTCAACAGGGAGCTCAGCCCCAGCATTTT.

The J gene is TRBJ2-3, the V gene TRBV5-1; 10 bases match TRBD1. The germline V gene has CDR1 SGHRS and CDR2 YFSETQ. V trimming: 4 bases; J trimming: 3 bases; junction bases outside the gene matches: 2. The CDR3 is 14 amino acids. CDR3 residues: CASSPGQGTDTQYF. CDR3 DNA: TGCGCCAGCAGCCCGGGACAGGGGACAGATACGCAGTATTTT. Supplemented by reference TRBV5-1 and TRBJ2-3, the full variable domain reads KAGVTQTPRYLIKTRGQQVTLSCSPISGHRSVSWYQQTPGQGLQFLFEYFSETQRNKGNFPGRFSGRQFSNSRSEMNVSTLELGDSALYLCASSPGQGTDTQYFGPGTRLTVL.

The chain carries TRBV6-5 and TRBJ1-1, with no clear D. Trimming shortened V by 7 bases and J by 6 bases, and 15 bases separated the two germline ends. CDR1 MNHEY and CDR2 SVGAGI come from the germline V gene. The CDR3 contains 13 residues. The CDR3 loop reads CASTSPVSSEAFF. DNA for the CDR3: TGTGCCAGCACCTCCCCGGTGTCCTCTGAAGCTTTCTTT.

This chain connects TRBV2 to TRBJ1-1; 7 bases agree with TRBD1. The CDR3 spans 13 residues. Germline CDR1 SNHLY, CDR2 FYNNEI. Trimming at V came to 8 bases and at J to 5 bases, leaving 8 bases not matched to a gene. Written as DNA, the CDR3 is TGTGCCAGCCCCCGACAGGGACGAACTGAAGCTTTCTTT. Its translation is CASPRQGRTEAFF.

This clone was counted a few times. This chain uses TRBV19 with TRBJ2-3; 12 positions agree with TRBD2. Trimming at V came to 1 base and at J to 5 bases, leaving 10 bases not matched to a gene. The CDR3 consists of 18 residues. The germline CDR1 and CDR2 sequences are LNHDA and SQIVND (reference sequence). The CDR3: CASSIGRRTSGVGDTQYF. CDR3 nucleotides: TGTGCCAGTAGTATAGGGAGGCGGACTAGCGGGGTTGGAGATACGCAGTATTTT. Based on the CDR3 plus reference TRBV19 and TRBJ2-3, the full variable domain is DGGITQSPKYLFRKEGQNVTLSCEQNLNHDAMYWYRQDPGQGLRLIYYSQIVNDFQKGDIAEGYSVSREKKESFPLTVTSAQKNPTAFYLCASSIGRRTSGVGDTQYFGPGTRLTVL.

This sequence joins TRBV2 and TRBJ1-6, with D uncertain. The V end was cut by 3 bases, the J end by 7 bases, with 13 bases between. The CDR3 length is 15 residues. The germline V gene encodes CDR1 SNHLY and CDR2 FYNNEI. The CDR3 sequence is CASSEEGRINSPLHF. The CDR3 DNA follows: TGTGCCAGCAGTGAGGAGGGAAGAATCAATTCACCCCTCCACTTT.

This clone was counted between two and nine times. The V call is TRBV6-5, the J call TRBJ2-1; D unresolved. The CDR3 runs to 13 residues. Trimming left V 0 bases short and J 12 bases short, with 12 bases between. The germline CDR1 and CDR2 sequences are MNHEY and SVGAGI. The CDR3 loop is CASSYSDGRGQFF. For the CDR3, the DNA is TGTGCCAGCAGTTACTCTGACGGCCGAGGGCAGTTCTTC.

The table lists this clone with a few counts. The chain joins TRBV7-9 to TRBJ2-7; 8 positions agree with TRBD1. V dropped 5 bases and J dropped 0; count of bases not matched to a gene: 6. CDR1 is SEHNR, CDR2 FQNEAQ, per germline (reference sequence). The CDR3 extends over 15 amino acids. The CDR3 DNA reads TGTGCCAGCAGCAATCAGGGGGCCGGCTCCTACGAGCAGTACTTC. Its translation: CASSNQGAGSYEQYF.

The V and J genes are TRBV3-1 (or the pseudogene TRBV3-2) and TRBJ1-2; D unclear. Germline CDR1 is LGHDT and CDR2 is YNNKEL (reference sequence). This CDR3 has 16 residues. Trimming cost V 7 bases and J 6 bases, with 24 bases left between them. The CDR3 DNA sequence: TGTGCCAGCACCCTCGATCCGACAAGGAACTCTGATGGCTACACCTTC. It translates to CASTLDPTRNSDGYTF.

The DNA of the CDR3 is TGTGCCAGCAGCTTGCAGCGCGAGCAGTACTTC. Encoded protein: CASSLQREQYF. This chain uses TRBV5-4 with TRBJ2-7; D gene unclear. The CDR3 totals 11 residues. Germline values: CDR1 SGHNT, CDR2 YYREEE (reference sequence). V was cut by 1 base and J by 6 bases, with 5 bases left in between. Full variable domain (outside the CDR3, taken from reference TRBV5-4 and TRBJ2-7): ETGVTQSPTHLIKTRGQQVTLRCSSQSGHNTVSWYQQALGQGPQFIFQYYREEENGRGNFPPRFSGLQFPNYSSELNVNALELDDSALYLCASSLQREQYFGPGTRLTVT.